This TCR beta chain was sequenced for a study of shared clonotypes between healthy human individuals. Study overall: Every donor yielded three CD4 naive, three CD4 memory, two CD8 naive and one CD8 memory plate.

The table came from immunoSEQ multiplex PCR; TCRdb's copy has only in-frame clones and leaves some out. Among about 1,900,000 clones listed, just under 95% were seen once. Study findings and constraints: Between a few donors, naive CD4 clonotypes were shared at a level of about 5.3%. Researchers sampled only blood; tissue repertoires likely differ. Clonotype sharing among donors, it was expected, would be affected by sequencing depth.

The V end lost 2 bases, the J end lost 8 bases, and 16 bases lay between the germline ends. The CDR3 covers 15 residues. From germline, CDR1 is WSHSY and CDR2 SAAADI. Concerning this clone: The antigen is undetermined.

Positive CCR7 selection of CD45RO-negative cells yielded the naive CD8 cells, and terminally differentiated effector memory CD45RA+ cells were excluded. The TCR sequence derives from a man between 18 and 35 years old in good health. Sequenced: naive CD8+ T cells sorted from blood. The chain has TRBV10-2 and TRBJ2-1; weak D call: TRBD2 (6 bases). CDR3 bases: TGCGCCAGCAGTGAGGGCTCGGGGGTCTCCCATGAGCAGTTCTTC. This encodes CASSEGSGVSHEQFF.